The 8 T cell receptor beta chains in this list originate from one sample, sequenced in a study of T cell repertoires in cytomegalovirus infection. Via MiXCR, TCRdb re-called the reads, giving one row per CDR3 protein. Seen here are 160,000 or so distinct CDR3 sequences, about 20% observed once, and the top ten hold roughly 25%. These receptors' targets are unknown. The sequenced sample was CD8+ T cells from cultured PBMCs, obtained from culture after CMV antigen stimulation. All receptors derive from a human donor in good health (CMV status not recorded). Some clones in this sample may be carry-over from other donors' samples.

This clonotype was counted between two and nine times. The chain joins TRBV20-1 to TRBJ1-5; tentative D call: TRBD1 (5 bases). Germline CDR1 is DFQATT and CDR2 is SNEGSKA (reference sequence). Trimming cost V 0 bases and J 0 bases, with 12 bases left between them. CDR3 length equals 16 residues. The CDR3 DNA reads TGCAGTGCTAGAGATCCAGGGAGTTATAGCAATCAGCCCCAGCATTTT. Amino acids: CSARDPGSYSNQPQHF.

This clonotype was seen more than once but under ten times. The chain recombines TRBV27 with TRBJ1-1; weak D call: TRBD1 (6 bases). The CDR3 consists of 15 residues. Deletions cut 5 bases from V and 7 bases from J, with 20 bases between. Germline CDR1 reads MNHEY; CDR2 reads SMNVEV (reference sequence). The CDR3 is CASSPRQALGLEAFF. The CDR3 DNA reads as TGTGCCAGCAGTCCTCGACAGGCCCTGGGCCTTGAAGCTTTCTTT.

The CDR3 nucleotides read TGCGCCAGCAGCCAAGTACGGCAGAATTCACCCCTCCACTTT. It specifies CASSQVRQNSPLHF. The chain has TRBV4-1 and TRBJ1-6; D is undetermined. The CDR3 has 14 residues. V was pared by 1 base and J by 7 bases, with 8 bases between. Per germline, CDR1 MGHRA and CDR2 YSYEKL.

CDR3 loop: CASSLEVHEQYF. As DNA, the CDR3 is TGTGCCAGCAGCCTAGAGGTCCACGAGCAGTACTTC. The chain joins TRBV4-2 to TRBJ2-7; D gene ambiguous. The CDR3 covers 12 residues. Germline V gene lookup returns CDR1 LGHNA and CDR2 YNFKEQ. V was clipped by 4 bases and J by 5 bases, with 9 bases between them.

The rearrangement uses TRBV4-1 and TRBJ1-1; D unclear. Germline V CDR1 and CDR2: MGHRA, YSYEKL. The CDR3 sequence is 13 residues long. V lost 7 bases to trimming and J lost 1 base, with 10 bases between them. CDR3 region: CASKDRENTEAFF. In DNA form, the CDR3 reads TGCGCCAGCAAGGACCGGGAGAACACTGAAGCTTTCTTT.

V usage is TRBV11-3 and J usage is TRBJ1-5; the D gene is possibly TRBD1 (6 bases). The CDR3 has 18 residues. Germline CDR1 and CDR2: SGHNT and YENEEA. Trimming removed 3 bases from V and 4 bases from J, with 22 bases in between. The CDR3 here is CASSFYRDTAVRNQPQHF. The CDR3 DNA sequence: TGTGCCAGCAGCTTCTACAGGGATACTGCGGTGCGGAATCAGCCCCAGCATTTT.

This clonotype has more than one count but fewer than ten. The rearrangement links TRBV9 to TRBJ1-1, with unresolved D. Germline assignment: CDR1 SGDLS and CDR2 YYNGEE. There are 13 residues in the CDR3. The V gene lost 3 bases and the J gene lost 1 base, with 7 bases spanning the gap. CDR3 sequence (DNA): TGTGCCAGCAGCGCCCATAAGAACACTGAAGCTTTCTTT. Translated: CASSAHKNTEAFF.

The V and J genes are TRBV6-2 or TRBV6-3 and TRBJ1-1; D call uncertain. The CDR3 runs to 15 residues. CDR1 and CDR2 (germline): MNHEY, SVGEGT. The V end lost 5 bases, the J end lost 0 bases, and 13 bases lay between the germline ends. CDR3 sequence reads: CASSTSEILNTEAFF. The CDR3 DNA sequence: TGTGCCAGCAGTACTTCAGAGATTCTGAACACTGAAGCTTTCTTT.